This record covers a single T cell receptor (beta chain). This sample was included in a study of cytomegalovirus exposure and HLA in healthy donors. Germline-derived CDR1 and CDR2 are SNHLY and FYNNEI. The V end was cut by 7 bases, the J end by 3 bases, with 12 bases between. The CDR3 has 13 residues. The primer mix had 60 Vbeta and 13 Jbeta primers. Sequencing was performed with immunoSEQ multiplex PCR; in TCRdb, only in-frame clones are kept and a portion is missing. This table holds 100,000 or so clones, approximately 81% found once. The TCR originated in a man aged 25-40 years in good health and CMV-seronegative. The chain has TRBV2 and TRBJ1-1, with TRBD1 as a possible D gene (5 bases). The specimen sequenced was PBMCs. CDR3 loop: CASTGGDDTEAFF. CDR3 DNA sequence: TGTGCCAGCACTGGAGGGGACGACACTGAAGCTTTCTTT.